Below, 6 T cell receptor beta chains from the same sample are listed, as sequenced in a study of blood T cell repertoires in COVID-19. Using immunoSEQ multiplex PCR, the repertoire was profiled, and TCRdb retains in-frame clones only, with some absent. The sample has roughly 480,000 clones, roughly 89% seen once. Sequences were obtained from peripheral blood. These receptors were collected from a man between 18 and 35 years old with COVID-19, enrolled during active disease.

In regard to this clone: The sample contains more than one DNA sequence encoding this CDR3. This chain uses TRBV19 with TRBJ2-3; 7 bases match TRBD2. Germline CDR1 LNHDA, CDR2 SQIVND (reference sequence). The length of the CDR3 is 15 residues. The V and J ends lost 5 bases and 1 base, in that order; junction bases with no gene match: 6. Written as DNA, the CDR3 is TGTGCCAGTAGTCTAGCGGCGGGGGGCACAGATACGCAGTATTTT. Translating gives CASSLAAGGTDTQYF.

The rearrangement links TRBV11-2 to TRBJ2-7; 9 nucleotides agree with TRBD1. Germline values: CDR1 SGHAT, CDR2 FQNNGV. The CDR3 extends over 14 amino acids. The ends lost 7 bases at V and 1 base at J; junction bases unmatched: 5. The CDR3 here is CASTKGQGSYEQYF. CDR3 bases: TGTGCCAGCACCAAAGGACAGGGGTCCTACGAGCAGTACTTC.

The gene calls are TRBV27 and TRBJ2-7, with 10 positions matching TRBD1. Germline lookup yields CDR1 MNHEY and CDR2 SMNVEV (reference sequence). This CDR3 contains 15 residues. With V trimmed by 6 bases and J by 3 bases, 8 bases remained unmatched. The CDR3 DNA reads TGTGCCAGCAGAAAACCAGGGGACAGGGGCTACGAGCAGTACTTC. Translation: CASRKPGDRGYEQYF.

J is TRBJ1-2 and V is TRBV10-3, with 7 nucleotides matching TRBD1. This CDR3 comprises 14 residues. Germline lookup yields CDR1 ENHRY and CDR2 SYGVKD. Trimming took 2 bases from V and 6 from J; bases not matched to a gene: 6. The CDR3 is CAISEATGVDGYTF. The DNA of the CDR3 is TGTGCCATCAGTGAGGCAACAGGGGTGGATGGCTACACCTTC.

V usage is TRBV11-3 and J usage is TRBJ2-2; TRBD2 might be the D (6 bases). Germline lookup yields CDR1 SGHNT and CDR2 YENEEA. There are 18 residues in the CDR3. V was trimmed by 1 base and J by 0 bases, leaving 15 bases between them. CDR3 residues: CASSLGLSGAANTGELFF. As DNA, the CDR3 is TGTGCCAGCAGCTTAGGACTTAGCGGCGCCGCGAACACCGGGGAGCTGTTTTTT. Variable domain in full (rest from reference TRBV11-3 and TRBJ2-2): EAGVVQSPRYKIIEKKQPVAFWCNPISGHNTLYWYLQNLGQGPELLIRYENEEAVDDSQLPKDRFSAERLKGVDSTLKIQPAELGDSAVYLCASSLGLSGAANTGELFFGEGSRLTVL.

This chain joins TRBV18 and TRBJ1-6; D may be TRBD1 (6 bases). CDR3 length equals 15 residues. Trimming took off 3 bases at V and 7 bases at J, with 13 bases between the two ends. Germline CDR1 is KGHSH and CDR2 is LQKENI. The CDR3 bases are TGTGCCAGCTCACCCCGGGACAATGGGAATTCACCCCTCCACTTT. It yields the protein CASSPRDNGNSPLHF.